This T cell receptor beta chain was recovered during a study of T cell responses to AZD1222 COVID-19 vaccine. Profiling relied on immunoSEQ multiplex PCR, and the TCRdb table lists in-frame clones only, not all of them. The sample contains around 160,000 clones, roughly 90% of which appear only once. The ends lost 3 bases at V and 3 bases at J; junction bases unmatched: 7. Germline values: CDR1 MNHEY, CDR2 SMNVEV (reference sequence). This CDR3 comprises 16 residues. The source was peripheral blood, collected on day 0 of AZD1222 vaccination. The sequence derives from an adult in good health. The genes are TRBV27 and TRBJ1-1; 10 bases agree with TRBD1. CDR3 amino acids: CASSFYPGQGYTEAFF. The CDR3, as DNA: TGTGCCAGCAGTTTCTATCCGGGACAGGGGTACACTGAAGCTTTCTTT.